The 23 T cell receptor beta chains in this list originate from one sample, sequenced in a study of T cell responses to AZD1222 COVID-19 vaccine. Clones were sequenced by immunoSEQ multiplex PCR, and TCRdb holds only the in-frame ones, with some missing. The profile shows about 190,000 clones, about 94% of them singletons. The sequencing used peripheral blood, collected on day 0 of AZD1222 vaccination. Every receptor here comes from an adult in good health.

CDR3 coding DNA: TGTGCCAGCAGTGGGGACACCCCCAGGTACGAGCAGTACTTC. Amino acid sequence: CASSGDTPRYEQYF. V and J are TRBV2 and TRBJ2-7; possibly TRBD1 for D (6 bases). The CDR3 covers 14 residues. The V gene lost 4 bases and the J gene lost 4 bases, with 14 bases spanning the gap. The germline gives CDR1 SNHLY, CDR2 FYNNEI.

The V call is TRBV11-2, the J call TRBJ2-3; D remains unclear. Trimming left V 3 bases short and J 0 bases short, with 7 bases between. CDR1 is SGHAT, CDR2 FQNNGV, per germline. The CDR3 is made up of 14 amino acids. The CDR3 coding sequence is TGTGCCAGCAGCTTTCTCGGGAGCACAGATACGCAGTATTTT. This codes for CASSFLGSTDTQYF.

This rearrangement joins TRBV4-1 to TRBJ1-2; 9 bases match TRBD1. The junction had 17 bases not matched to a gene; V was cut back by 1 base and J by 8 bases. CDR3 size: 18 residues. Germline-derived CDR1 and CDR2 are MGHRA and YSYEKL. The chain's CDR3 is CASSQVGDMTGTGRGYTF. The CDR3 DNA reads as TGCGCCAGCAGCCAAGTGGGCGACATGACCGGGACAGGGCGGGGCTACACCTTC.

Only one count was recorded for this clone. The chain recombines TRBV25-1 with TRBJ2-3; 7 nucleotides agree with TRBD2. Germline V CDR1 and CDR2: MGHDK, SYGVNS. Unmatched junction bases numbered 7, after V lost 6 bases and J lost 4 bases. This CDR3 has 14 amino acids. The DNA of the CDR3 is TGTGCCAGCAGCGCGGGAGTGGGGTCAGATACGCAGTATTTT. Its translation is CASSAGVGSDTQYF.

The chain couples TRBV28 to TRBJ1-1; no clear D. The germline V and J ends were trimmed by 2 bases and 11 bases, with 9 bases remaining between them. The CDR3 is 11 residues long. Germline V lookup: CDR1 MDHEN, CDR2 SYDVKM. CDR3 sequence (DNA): TGTGCCAGCAGTTTACTACGAGAGGCTTTCTTT. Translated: CASSLLREAFF.

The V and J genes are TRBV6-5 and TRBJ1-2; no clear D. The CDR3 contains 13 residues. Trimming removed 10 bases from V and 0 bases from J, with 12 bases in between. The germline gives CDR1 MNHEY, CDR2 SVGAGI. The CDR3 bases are TGTGCCACTTTGCGGGCTGCTAACTATGGCTACACCTTC. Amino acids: CATLRAANYGYTF.

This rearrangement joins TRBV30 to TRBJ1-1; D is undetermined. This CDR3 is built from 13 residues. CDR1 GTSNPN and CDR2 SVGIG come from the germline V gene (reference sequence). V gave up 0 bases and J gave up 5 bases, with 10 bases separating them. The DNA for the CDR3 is TGTGCCTGGAGTGTATTCCAGCAGACTGAAGCTTTCTTT. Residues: CAWSVFQQTEAFF.

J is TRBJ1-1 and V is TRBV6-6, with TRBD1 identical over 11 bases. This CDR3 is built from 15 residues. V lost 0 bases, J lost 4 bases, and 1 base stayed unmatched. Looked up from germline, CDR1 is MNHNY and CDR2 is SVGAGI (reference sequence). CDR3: CASSYSGTGGTEAFF. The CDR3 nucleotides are TGTGCCAGCAGTTACTCGGGGACAGGGGGCACTGAAGCTTTCTTT.

CDR3 sequence: CASEGLAGLKKGEQFF. DNA for the CDR3: TGTGCCAGCGAGGGACTAGCGGGATTGAAAAAGGGTGAGCAGTTCTTC. The V gene is TRBV28, the J gene TRBJ2-1, with 13 positions matching TRBD2. The CDR3 loop spans 16 amino acids. Unmatched junction bases numbered 13, after V lost 8 bases and J lost 9 bases. Per the germline V gene, CDR1 is MDHEN and CDR2 is SYDVKM.

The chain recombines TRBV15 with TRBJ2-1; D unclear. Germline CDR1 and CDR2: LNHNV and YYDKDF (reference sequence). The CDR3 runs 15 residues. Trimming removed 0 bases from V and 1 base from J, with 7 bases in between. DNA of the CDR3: TGTGCCACCAGCAGAGATGTCCAGTCCTACAATGAGCAGTTCTTC. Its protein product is CATSRDVQSYNEQFF.

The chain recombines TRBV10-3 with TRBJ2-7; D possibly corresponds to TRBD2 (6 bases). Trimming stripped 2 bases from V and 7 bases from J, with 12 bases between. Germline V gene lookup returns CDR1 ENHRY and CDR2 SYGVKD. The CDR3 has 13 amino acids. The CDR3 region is CAISEAGFGEQYF. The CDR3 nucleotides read TGTGCCATCAGTGAGGCGGGGTTTGGGGAGCAGTACTTC.

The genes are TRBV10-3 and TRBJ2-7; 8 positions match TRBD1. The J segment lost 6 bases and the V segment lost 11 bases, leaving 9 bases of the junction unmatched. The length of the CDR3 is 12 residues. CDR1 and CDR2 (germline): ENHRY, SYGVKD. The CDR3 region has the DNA TGTGCCGTACAGGGGGTGGGTGGCGAGCAGTACTTC. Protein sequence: CAVQGVGGEQYF.

The DNA of the CDR3 is TGTGCCATCAGTGCGGGACAGGGGAACACTGAAGCTTTCTTT. As protein: CAISAGQGNTEAFF. The V and J genes are TRBV10-3 and TRBJ1-1; 9 bases agree with TRBD1. J gave up 1 base and V 4 bases, and 1 base lay outside the gene matches. Germline loops: CDR1 ENHRY, CDR2 SYGVKD. This CDR3 comprises 14 residues.

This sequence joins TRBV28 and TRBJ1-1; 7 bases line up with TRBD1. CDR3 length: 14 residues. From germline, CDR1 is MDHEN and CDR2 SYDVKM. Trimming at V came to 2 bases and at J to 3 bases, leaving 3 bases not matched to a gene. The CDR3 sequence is CASSLLDRDTEAFF. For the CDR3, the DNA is TGTGCCAGCAGTTTACTCGACAGGGACACTGAAGCTTTCTTT.

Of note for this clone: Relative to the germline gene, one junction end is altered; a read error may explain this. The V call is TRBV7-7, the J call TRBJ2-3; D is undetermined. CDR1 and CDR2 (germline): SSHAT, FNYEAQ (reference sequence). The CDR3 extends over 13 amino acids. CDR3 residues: CASSAVGTDTQYF. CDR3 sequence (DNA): TGTGCTAGCAGCGCAGTCGGCACAGATACGCAGTATTTT.

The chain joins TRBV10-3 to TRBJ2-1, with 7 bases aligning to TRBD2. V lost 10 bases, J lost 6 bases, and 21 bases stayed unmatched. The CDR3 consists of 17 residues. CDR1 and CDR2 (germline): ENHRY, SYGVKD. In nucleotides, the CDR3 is TGTGCCACCTCGTCTTTGTGGGCGGGAGAAAGGGGCAATGAGCAGTTCTTC. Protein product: CATSSLWAGERGNEQFF.

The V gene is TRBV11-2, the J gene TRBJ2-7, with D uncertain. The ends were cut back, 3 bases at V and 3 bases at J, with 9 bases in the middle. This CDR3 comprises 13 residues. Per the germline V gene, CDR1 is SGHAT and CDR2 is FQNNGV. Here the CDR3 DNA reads TGTGCCAGCAGCTTCGTCACGCTCTACGAGCAGTACTTC. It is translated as CASSFVTLYEQYF.

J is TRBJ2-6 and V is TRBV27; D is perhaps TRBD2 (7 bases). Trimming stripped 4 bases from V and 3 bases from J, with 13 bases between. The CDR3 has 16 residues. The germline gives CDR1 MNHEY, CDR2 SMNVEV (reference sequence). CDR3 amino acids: CASSSPGGRGANVLTF. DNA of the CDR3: TGTGCCAGCAGTTCCCCGGGGGGCCGTGGGGCCAACGTCCTGACTTTC.

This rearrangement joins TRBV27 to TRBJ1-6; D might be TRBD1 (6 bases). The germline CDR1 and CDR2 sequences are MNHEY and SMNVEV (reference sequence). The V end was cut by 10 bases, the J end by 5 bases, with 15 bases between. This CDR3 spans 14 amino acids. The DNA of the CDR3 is TGTGCCACCAAGGGAGCAGGGGATAATTCACCCCTCCACTTT. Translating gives CATKGAGDNSPLHF.

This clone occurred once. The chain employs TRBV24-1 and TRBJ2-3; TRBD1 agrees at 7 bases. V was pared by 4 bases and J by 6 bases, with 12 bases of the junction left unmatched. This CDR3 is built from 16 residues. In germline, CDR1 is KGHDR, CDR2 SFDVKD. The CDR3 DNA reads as TGTGCCACCAGTGACAAAACAGGGGATTTCGAGGATACGCAGTATTTT. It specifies CATSDKTGDFEDTQYF.

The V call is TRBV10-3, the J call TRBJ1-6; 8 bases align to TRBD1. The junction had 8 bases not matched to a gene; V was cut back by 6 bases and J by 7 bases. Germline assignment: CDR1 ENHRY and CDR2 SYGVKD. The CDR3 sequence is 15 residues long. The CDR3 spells CAISEGDRLNSPLHF. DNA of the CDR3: TGTGCCATCAGCGAGGGGGACAGGCTAAATTCACCCCTCCACTTT.

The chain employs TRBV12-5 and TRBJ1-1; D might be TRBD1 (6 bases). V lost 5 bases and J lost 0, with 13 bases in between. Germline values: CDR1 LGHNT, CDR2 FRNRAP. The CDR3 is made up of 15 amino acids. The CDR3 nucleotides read TGTGCTAGTGGTGCATATACAGGGTTGAACACTGAAGCTTTCTTT. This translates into CASGAYTGLNTEAFF. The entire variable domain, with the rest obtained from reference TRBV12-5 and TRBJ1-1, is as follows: DARVTQTPRHKVTEMGQEVTMRCQPILGHNTVFWYRQTMMQGLELLAYFRNRAPLDDSGMPKDRFSAEMPDATLATLKIQPSEPRDSAVYFCASGAYTGLNTEAFFGQGTRLTVV.

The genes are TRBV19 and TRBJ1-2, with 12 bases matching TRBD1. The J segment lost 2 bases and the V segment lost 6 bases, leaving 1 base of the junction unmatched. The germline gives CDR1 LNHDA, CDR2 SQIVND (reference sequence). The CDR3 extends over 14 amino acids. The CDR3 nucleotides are TGTGCCAGTAGGGGGACAGGGGGCAACTATGGCTACACCTTC. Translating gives CASRGTGGNYGYTF.